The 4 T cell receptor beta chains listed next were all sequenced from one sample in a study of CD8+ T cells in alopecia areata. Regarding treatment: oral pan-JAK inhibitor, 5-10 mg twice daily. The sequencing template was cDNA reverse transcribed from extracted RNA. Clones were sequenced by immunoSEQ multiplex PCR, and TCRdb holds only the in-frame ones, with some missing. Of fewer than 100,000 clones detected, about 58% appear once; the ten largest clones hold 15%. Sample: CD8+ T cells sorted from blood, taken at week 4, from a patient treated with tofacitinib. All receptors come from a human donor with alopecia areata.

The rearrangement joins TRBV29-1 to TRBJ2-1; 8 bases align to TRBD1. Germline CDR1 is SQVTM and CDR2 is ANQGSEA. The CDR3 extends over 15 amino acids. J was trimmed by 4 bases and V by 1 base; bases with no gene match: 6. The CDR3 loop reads CSVEGRDRSYNEQFF. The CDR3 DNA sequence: TGCAGCGTTGAAGGCCGGGACAGGTCGTACAATGAGCAGTTCTTC.

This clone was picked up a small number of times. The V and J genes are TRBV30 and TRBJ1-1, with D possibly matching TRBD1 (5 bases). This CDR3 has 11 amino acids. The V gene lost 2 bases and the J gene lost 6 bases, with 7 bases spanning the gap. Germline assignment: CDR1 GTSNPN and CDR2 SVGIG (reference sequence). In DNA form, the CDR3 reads TGTGCCTGGAGTCGAGGGGCTGAAGCTTTCTTT. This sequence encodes CAWSRGAEAFF.

The CDR3 here is CAWRTSGSYNEQFF. The CDR3 DNA follows: TGTGCCTGGAGGACTAGCGGCTCCTACAATGAGCAGTTCTTC. The V gene is TRBV30, the J gene TRBJ2-1; TRBD2 aligns across 9 bases. The CDR3 runs 14 residues. V was clipped by 3 bases and J by 0 bases; unmatched bases: 0. Looked up from germline, CDR1 is GTSNPN and CDR2 is SVGIG (reference sequence).

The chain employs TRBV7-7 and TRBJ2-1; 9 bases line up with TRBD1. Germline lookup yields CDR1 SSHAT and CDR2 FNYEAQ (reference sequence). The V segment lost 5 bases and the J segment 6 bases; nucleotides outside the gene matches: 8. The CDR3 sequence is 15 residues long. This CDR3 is CASSQGQGPINEQFF. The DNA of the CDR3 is TGTGCCAGCAGCCAGGGACAGGGTCCCATCAATGAGCAGTTCTTC.